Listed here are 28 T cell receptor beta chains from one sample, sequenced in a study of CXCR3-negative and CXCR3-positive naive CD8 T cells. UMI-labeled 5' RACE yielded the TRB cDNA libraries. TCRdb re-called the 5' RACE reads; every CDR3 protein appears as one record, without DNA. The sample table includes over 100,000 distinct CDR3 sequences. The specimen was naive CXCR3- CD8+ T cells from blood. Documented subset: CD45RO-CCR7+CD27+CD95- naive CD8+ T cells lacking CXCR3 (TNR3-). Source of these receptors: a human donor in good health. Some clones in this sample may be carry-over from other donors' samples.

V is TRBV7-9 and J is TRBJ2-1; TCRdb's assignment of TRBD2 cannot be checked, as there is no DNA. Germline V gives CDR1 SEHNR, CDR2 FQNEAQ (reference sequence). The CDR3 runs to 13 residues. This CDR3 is CASSALTEREQFF.

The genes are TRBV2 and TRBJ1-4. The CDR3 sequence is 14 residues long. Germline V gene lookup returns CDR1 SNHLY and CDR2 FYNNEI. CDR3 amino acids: CASSERSSNEKLFF.

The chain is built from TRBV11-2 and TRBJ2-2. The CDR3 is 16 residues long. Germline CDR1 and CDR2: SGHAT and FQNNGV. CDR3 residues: CASSHYGETNTGELFF.

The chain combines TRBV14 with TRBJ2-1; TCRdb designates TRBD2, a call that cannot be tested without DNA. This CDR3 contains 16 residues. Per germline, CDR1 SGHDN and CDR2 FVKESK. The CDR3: CASSQFRGGGWNEQFF. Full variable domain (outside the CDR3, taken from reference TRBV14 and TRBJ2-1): EAGVTQFPSHSVIEKGQTVTLRCDPISGHDNLYWYRRVMGKEIKFLLHFVKESKQDESGMPNNRFLAERTGGTYSTLKVQPAELEDSGVYFCASSQFRGGGWNEQFFGPGTRLTVL.

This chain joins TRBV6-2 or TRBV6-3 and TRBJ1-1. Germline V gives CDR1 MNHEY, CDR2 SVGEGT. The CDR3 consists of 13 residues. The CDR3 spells CASKSGLTTEAFF.

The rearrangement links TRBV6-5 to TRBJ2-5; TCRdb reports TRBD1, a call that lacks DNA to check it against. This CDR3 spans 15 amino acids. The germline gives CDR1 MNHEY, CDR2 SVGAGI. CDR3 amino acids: CASSDRDRGQETQYF.

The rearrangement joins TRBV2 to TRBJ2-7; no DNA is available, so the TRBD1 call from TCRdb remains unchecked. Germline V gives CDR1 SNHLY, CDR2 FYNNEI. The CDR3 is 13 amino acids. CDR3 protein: CASRDSFSYEQYF.

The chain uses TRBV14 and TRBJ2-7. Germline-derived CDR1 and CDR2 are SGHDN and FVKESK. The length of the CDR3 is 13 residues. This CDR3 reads CASSPFRGYEQYF.

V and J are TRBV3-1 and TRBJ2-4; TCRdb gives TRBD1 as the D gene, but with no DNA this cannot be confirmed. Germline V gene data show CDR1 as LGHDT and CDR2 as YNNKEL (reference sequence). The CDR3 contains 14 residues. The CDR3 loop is CASSSQGPVNIQYF. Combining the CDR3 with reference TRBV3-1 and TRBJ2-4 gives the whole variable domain DTAVSQTPKYLVTQMGNDKSIKCEQNLGHDTMYWYKQDSKKFLKIMFSYNNKELIINETVPNRFSPKSPDKAHLNLHINSLELGDSAVYFCASSSQGPVNIQYFGAGTRLSVL.

The CDR3 loop is CASSIASTGELFF. The J gene is TRBJ2-2, the V gene TRBV19. The germline CDR1 and CDR2 sequences are LNHDA and SQIVND (reference sequence). The CDR3 consists of 13 residues.

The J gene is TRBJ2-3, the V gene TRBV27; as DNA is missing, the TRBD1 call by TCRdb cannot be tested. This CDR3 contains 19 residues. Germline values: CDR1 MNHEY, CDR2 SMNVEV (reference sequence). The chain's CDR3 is CASSFWNRGRGDLTDTQYF.

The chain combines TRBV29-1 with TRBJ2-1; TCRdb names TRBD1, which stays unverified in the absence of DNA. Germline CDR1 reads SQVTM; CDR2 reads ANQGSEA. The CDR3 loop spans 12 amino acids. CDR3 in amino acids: CSVSTAHNEQFF.

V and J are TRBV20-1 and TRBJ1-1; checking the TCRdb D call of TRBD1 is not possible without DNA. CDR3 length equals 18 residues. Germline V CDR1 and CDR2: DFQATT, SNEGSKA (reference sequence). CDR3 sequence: CSARDSATGGYMNTEAFF.

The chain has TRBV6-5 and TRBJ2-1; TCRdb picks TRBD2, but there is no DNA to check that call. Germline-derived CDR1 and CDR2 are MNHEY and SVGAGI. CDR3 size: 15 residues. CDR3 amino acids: CASRPAASSYNEQFF.

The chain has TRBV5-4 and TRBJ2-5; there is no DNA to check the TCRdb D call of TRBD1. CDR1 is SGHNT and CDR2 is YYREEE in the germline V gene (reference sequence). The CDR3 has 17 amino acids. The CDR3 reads CASSLVFVTGIQETQYF.

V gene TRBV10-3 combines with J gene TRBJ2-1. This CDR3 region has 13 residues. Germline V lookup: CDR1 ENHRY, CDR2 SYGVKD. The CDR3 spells CAINNGAYNEQFF.

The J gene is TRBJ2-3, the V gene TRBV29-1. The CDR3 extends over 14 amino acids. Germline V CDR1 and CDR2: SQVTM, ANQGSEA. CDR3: CSVPKVFSTDTQYF.

This CDR3 is CASSQGTDVQYF. This chain joins TRBV7-9 and TRBJ2-4; absent DNA, TCRdb's TRBD2 call cannot be checked. Germline V gene lookup returns CDR1 SEHNR and CDR2 FQNEAQ (reference sequence). This CDR3 region has 12 residues. Full variable domain (rest looked up from reference TRBV7-9 and TRBJ2-4): DTGVSQNPRHKITKRGQNVTFRCDPISEHNRLYWYRQTLGQGPEFLTYFQNEAQLEKSRLLSDRFSAERPKGSFSTLEIQRTEQGDSAMYLCASSQGTDVQYFGAGTRLSVL.

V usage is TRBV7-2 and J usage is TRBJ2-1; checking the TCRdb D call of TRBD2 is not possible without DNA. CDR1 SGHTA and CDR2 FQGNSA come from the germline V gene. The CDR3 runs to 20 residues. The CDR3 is CASSLQSSGLAGGLYNEQFF.

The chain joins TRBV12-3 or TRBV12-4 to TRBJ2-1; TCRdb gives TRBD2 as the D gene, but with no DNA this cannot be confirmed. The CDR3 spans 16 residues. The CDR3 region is CASSLQRGSSYNEQFF.

CDR3 loop: CRAEGDYGYTF. The J gene is TRBJ1-2, the V gene TRBV20-1. Per the germline V gene, CDR1 is DFQATT and CDR2 is SNEGSKA (reference sequence). There are 11 residues in the CDR3.

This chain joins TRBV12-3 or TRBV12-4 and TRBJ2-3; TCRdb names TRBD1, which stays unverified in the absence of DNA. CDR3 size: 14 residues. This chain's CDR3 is CASSGAVGTDTQYF.

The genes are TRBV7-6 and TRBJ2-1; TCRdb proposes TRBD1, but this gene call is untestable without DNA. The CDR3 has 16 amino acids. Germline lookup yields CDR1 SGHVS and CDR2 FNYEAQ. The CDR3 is CASSPGQRSSYNEQFF. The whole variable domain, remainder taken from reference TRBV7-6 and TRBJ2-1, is GAGVSQSPRYKVTKRGQDVALRCDPISGHVSLYWYRQALGQGPEFLTYFNYEAQQDKSGLPNDRFSAERPEGSISTLTIQRTEQRDSAMYRCASSPGQRSSYNEQFFGPGTRLTVL.

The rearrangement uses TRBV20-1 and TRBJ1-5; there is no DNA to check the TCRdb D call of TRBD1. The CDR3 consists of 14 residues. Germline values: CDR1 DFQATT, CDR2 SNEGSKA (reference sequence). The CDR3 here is CSAREGGRTKPQHF.

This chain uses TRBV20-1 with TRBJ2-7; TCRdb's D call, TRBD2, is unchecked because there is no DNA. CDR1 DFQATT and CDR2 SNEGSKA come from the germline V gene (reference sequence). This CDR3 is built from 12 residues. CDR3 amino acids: CSARDIAYEQYF.

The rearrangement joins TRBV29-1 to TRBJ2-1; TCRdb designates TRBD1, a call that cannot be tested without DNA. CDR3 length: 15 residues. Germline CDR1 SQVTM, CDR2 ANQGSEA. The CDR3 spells CSVEDPRTGGNEQFF.

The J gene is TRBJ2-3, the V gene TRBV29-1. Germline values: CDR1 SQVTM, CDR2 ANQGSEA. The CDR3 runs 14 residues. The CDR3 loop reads CSVCLLISTDTQYF.

This CDR3 reads CASSIAGAQYF. The chain combines TRBV28 with TRBJ2-5; TCRdb returns TRBD1, unconfirmable since there is no DNA. This CDR3 is 11 amino acids long. Germline lookup yields CDR1 MDHEN and CDR2 SYDVKM.